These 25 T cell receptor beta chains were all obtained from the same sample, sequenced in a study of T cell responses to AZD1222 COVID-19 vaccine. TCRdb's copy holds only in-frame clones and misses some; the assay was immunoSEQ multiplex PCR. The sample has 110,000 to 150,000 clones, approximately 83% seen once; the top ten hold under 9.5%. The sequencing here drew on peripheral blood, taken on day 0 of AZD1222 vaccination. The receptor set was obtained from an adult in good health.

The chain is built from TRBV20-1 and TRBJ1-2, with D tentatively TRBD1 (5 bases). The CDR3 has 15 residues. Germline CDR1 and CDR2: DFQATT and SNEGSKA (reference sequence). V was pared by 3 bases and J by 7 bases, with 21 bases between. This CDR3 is CSASPLLTGPGGYTF. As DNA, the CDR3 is TGCAGTGCTAGTCCCCTACTGACGGGGCCGGGTGGCTACACCTTC.

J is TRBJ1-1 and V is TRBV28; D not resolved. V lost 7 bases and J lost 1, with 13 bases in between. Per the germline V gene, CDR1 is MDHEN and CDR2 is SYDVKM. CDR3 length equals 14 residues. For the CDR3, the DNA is TGTGCCAGCACCCCCTCCCCAGGGAACACTGAAGCTTTCTTT. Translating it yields CASTPSPGNTEAFF.

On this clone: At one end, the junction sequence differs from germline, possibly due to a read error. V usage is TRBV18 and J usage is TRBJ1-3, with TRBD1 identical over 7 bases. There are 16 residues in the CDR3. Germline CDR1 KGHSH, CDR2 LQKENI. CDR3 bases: TGTGCCGGCTCACCACTGGGACAGACAGCTGGAAACACCATATATTTT. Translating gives CAGSPLGQTAGNTIYF.

CDR3 nucleotide sequence: TGCGCCAGCAGCTTGGTTAAGGGAGGGGAGCTGTTTTTT. It yields the protein CASSLVKGGELFF. The rearrangement links TRBV5-1 to TRBJ2-2; no reliable D call. Trimming took off 0 bases at V and 8 bases at J, with 8 bases between the two ends. Germline assignment: CDR1 SGHRS and CDR2 YFSETQ. CDR3 length: 13 residues.

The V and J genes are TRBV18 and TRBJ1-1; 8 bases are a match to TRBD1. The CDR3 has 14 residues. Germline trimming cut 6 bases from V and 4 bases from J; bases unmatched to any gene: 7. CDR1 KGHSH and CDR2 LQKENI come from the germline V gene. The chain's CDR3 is CASSAQGEGTEAFF. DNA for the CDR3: TGTGCCAGCTCGGCACAGGGGGAGGGCACTGAAGCTTTCTTT.

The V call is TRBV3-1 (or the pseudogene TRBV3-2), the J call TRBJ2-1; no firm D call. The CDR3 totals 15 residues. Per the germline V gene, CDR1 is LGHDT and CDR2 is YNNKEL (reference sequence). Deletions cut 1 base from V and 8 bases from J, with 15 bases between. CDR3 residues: CASSQGSPDTYEQFF. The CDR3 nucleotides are TGTGCCAGCAGCCAAGGAAGCCCTGACACTTATGAGCAGTTCTTC.

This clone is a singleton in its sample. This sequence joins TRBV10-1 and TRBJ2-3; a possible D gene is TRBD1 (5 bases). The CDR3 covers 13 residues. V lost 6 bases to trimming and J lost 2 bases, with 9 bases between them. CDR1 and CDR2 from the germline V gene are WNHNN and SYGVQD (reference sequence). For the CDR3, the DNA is TGCGCCAGCAGCGCGGACATCACAGATACGCAGTATTTT. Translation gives CASSADITDTQYF.

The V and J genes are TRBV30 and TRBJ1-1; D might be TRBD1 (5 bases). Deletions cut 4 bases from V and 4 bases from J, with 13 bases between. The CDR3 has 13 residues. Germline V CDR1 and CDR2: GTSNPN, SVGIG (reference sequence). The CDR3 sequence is CAWTVGDGTEAFF. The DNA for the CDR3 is TGTGCCTGGACCGTAGGGGATGGCACTGAAGCTTTCTTT.

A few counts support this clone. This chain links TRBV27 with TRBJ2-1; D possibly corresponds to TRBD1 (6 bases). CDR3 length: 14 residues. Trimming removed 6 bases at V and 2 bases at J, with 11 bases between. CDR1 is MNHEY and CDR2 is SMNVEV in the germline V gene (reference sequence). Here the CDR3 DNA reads TGTGCCAGCAGGCAGGGGTCTACCTACAATGAGCAGTTCTTC. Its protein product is CASRQGSTYNEQFF.

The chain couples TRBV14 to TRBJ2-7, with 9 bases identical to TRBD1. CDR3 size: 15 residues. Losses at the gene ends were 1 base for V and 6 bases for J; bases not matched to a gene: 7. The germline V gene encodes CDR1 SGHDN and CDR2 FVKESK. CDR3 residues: CASSQVRGTGSEQYF. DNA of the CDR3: TGTGCCAGCAGCCAAGTCCGCGGGACAGGGTCCGAGCAGTACTTC.

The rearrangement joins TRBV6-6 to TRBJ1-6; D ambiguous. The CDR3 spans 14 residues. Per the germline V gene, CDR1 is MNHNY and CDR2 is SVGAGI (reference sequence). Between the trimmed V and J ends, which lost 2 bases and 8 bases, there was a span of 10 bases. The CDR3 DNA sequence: TGTGCCAGCAGTTACGGGCAGCTAGATTCACCCCTCCACTTT. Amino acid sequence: CASSYGQLDSPLHF.

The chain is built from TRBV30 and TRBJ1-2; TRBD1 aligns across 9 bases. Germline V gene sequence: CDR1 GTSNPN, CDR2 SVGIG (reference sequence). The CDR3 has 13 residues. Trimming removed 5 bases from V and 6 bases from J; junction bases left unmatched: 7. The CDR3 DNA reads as TGTGCCTGGTTGGGACAGGGAGTAGATGGCTACACCTTC. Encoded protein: CAWLGQGVDGYTF.

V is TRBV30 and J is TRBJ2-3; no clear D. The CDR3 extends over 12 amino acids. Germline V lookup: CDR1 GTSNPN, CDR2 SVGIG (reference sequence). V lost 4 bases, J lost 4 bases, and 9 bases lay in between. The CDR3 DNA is TGTGCCTGGAAGACACGGGCAGATACGCAGTATTTT. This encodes CAWKTRADTQYF. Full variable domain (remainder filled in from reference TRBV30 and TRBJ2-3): SQTIHQWPATLVQPVGSPLSLECTVEGTSNPNLYWYRQAAGRGLQLLFYSVGIGQISSEVPQNLSASRPQDRQFILSSKKLLLSDSGFYLCAWKTRADTQYFGPGTRLTVL.

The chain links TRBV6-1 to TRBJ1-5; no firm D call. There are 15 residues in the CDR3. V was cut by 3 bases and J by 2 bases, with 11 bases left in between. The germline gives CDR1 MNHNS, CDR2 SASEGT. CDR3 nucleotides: TGTGCCAGCAGTGACGTAGGGAGTGGCAATCAGCCCCAGCATTTT. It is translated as CASSDVGSGNQPQHF.

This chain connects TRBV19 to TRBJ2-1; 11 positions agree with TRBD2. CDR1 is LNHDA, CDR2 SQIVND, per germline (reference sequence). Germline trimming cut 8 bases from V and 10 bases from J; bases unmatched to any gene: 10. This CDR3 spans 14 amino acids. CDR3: CASGIAGGPEEQFF. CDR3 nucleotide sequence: TGTGCCAGTGGGATAGCGGGAGGGCCAGAAGAGCAGTTCTTC.

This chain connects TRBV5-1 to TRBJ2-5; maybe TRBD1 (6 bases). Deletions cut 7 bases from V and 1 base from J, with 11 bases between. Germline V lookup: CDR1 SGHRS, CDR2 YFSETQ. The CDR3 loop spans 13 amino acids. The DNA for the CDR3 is TGCGCCAGCTCACGGACAGCCCAAGAGACCCAGTACTTC. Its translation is CASSRTAQETQYF.

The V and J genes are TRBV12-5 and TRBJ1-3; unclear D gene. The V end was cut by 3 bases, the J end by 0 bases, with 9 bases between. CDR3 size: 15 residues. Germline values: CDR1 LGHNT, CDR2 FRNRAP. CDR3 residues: CASGFADSSGNTIYF. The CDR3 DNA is TGTGCTAGTGGTTTTGCGGACTCCTCTGGAAACACCATATATTTT.

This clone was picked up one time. This chain's CDR3 is CASSLAGGGSNYGYTF. DNA for the CDR3: TGCGCCAGCAGCTTGGCTGGGGGCGGATCTAACTATGGCTACACCTTC. The rearrangement links TRBV5-1 to TRBJ1-2, with a tentative D call TRBD1 (6 bases). V lost 0 bases to trimming and J lost 0 bases, with 12 bases between them. The CDR3 sequence is 16 residues long. CDR1 is SGHRS, CDR2 YFSETQ, per germline. Complete variable domain (other parts from reference TRBV5-1 and TRBJ1-2): KAGVTQTPRYLIKTRGQQVTLSCSPISGHRSVSWYQQTPGQGLQFLFEYFSETQRNKGNFPGRFSGRQFSNSRSEMNVSTLELGDSALYLCASSLAGGGSNYGYTFGSGTRLTVV.

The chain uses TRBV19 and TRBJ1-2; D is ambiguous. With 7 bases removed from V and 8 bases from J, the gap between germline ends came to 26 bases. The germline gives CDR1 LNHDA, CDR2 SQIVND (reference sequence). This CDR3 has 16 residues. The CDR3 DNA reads TGTGCCAGTAAGGTGGGAGCGGCAGGCCGTTCGCAAGGCTACACCTTC. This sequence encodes CASKVGAAGRSQGYTF.

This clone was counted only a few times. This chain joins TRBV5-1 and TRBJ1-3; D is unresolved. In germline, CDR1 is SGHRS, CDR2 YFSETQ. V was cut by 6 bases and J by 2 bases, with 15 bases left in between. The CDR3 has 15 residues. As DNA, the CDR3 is TGCGCCAGCAAGGCCCCCGGGGTTGCTGGAAACACCATATATTTT. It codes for CASKAPGVAGNTIYF.

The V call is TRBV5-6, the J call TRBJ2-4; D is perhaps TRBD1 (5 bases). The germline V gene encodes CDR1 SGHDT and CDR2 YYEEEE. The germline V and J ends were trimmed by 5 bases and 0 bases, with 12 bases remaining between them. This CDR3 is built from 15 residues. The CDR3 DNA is TGTGCCAGCAGACCAGGGTATACAGCCAAAAACATTCAGTACTTC. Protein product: CASRPGYTAKNIQYF.

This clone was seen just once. The CDR3 is CASSLNSGGYNEQFF. Here the CDR3 DNA reads TGTGCCAGCAGCTTAAACAGCGGGGGGTACAATGAGCAGTTCTTC. This chain uses TRBV7-9 with TRBJ2-1; 9 bases align to TRBD2. This CDR3 contains 15 residues. V trimming: 2 bases; J trimming: 4 bases; junction bases outside the gene matches: 3. Germline V gives CDR1 SEHNR, CDR2 FQNEAQ (reference sequence).

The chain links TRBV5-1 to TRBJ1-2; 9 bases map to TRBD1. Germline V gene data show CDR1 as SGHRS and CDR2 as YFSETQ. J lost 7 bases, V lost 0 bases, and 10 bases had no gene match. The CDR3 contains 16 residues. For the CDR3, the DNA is TGCGCCAGCAGCTTGGAAATGTCGACAGGGGGAGGTGGCTACACCTTC. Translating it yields CASSLEMSTGGGGYTF. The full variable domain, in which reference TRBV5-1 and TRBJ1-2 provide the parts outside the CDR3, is KAGVTQTPRYLIKTRGQQVTLSCSPISGHRSVSWYQQTPGQGLQFLFEYFSETQRNKGNFPGRFSGRQFSNSRSEMNVSTLELGDSALYLCASSLEMSTGGGGYTFGSGTRLTVV.

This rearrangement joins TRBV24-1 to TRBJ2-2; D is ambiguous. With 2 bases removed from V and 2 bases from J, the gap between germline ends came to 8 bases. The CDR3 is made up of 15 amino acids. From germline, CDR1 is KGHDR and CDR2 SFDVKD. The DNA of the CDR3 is TGTGCCACCAGTGATTCCAGACTTAACACCGGGGAGCTGTTTTTT. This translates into CATSDSRLNTGELFF.

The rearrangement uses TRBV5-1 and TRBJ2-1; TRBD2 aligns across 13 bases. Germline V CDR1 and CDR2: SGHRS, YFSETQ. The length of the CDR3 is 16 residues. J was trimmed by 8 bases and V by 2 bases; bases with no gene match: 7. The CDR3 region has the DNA TGCGCCAGCAGCTTACTAGCGGGGGGGATGGTCGATGAGCAGTTCTTC. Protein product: CASSLLAGGMVDEQFF.